This TCR beta chain was profiled in a study of T-cell memory formation after mild COVID-19. Study-wide results and caveats: A second wave expanding day 15 to 37 was CD4+-biased; contracting clones were balanced. Memory cells collected pre-infection included some clones that later responded, suggesting cross-reactive memory joined. Confirmation was lacking for SARS-CoV-2 specificity of second-wave clones that peaked on day 37.

Each CDR3 protein is one row after TCRdb ran MiXCR on the 5' RACE reads. This table has 130,000 to 150,000 distinct CDR3 sequences, roughly 6.2% appearing once. This clonotype was recorded at least ten times. As yet, its antigen is unknown. The trim removed 2 bases at V and 1 base at J, leaving 7 bases unmatched. This CDR3 region has 16 residues. Germline assignment: CDR1 SGHDT and CDR2 YYEEEE. Specimen: PBMCs or a T cell subset sorted from them (not recorded which). This chain joins TRBV5-6 and TRBJ2-3, with 7 positions matching TRBD2. The TCR comes from an adult woman who had mild COVID-19 (a few samples of this study predate the infection). Cell type and time point are not known. CDR3 region: CASSFMAGVGTDTQYF. As DNA, the CDR3 is TGTGCCAGCAGCTTTATGGCGGGAGTGGGCACAGATACGCAGTATTTT.